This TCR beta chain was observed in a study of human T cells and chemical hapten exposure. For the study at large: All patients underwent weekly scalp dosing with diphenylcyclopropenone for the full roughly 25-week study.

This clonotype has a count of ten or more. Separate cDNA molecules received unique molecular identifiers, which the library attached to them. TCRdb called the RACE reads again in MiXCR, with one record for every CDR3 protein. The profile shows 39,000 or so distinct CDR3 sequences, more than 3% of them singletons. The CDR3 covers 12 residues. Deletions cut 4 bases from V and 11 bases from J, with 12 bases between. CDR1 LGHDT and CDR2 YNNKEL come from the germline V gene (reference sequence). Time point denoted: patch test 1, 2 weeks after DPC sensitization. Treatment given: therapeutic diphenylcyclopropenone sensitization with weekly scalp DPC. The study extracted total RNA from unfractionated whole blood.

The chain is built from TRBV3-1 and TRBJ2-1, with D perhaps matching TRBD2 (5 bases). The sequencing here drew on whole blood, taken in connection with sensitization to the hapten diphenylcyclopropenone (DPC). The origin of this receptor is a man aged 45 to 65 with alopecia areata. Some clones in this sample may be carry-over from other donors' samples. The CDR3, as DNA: TGTGCCAGCAGCCCACGAGGGCTTCAGCAGTTCTTC. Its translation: CASSPRGLQQFF.